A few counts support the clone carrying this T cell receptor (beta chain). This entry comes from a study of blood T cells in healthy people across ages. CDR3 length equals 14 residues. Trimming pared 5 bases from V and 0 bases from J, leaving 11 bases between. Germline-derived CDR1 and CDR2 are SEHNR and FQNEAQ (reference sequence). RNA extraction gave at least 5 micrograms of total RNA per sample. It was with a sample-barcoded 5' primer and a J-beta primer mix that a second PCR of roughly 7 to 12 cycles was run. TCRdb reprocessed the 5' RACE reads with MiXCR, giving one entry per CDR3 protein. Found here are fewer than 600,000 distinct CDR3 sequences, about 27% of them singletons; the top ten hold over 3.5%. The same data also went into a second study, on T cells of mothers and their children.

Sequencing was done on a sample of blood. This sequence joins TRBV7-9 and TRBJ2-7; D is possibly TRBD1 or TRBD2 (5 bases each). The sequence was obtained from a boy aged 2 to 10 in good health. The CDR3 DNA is TGTGCCAGCAGCCCGGGGCTAAACTCCTACGAGCAGTACTTC. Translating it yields CASSPGLNSYEQYF.